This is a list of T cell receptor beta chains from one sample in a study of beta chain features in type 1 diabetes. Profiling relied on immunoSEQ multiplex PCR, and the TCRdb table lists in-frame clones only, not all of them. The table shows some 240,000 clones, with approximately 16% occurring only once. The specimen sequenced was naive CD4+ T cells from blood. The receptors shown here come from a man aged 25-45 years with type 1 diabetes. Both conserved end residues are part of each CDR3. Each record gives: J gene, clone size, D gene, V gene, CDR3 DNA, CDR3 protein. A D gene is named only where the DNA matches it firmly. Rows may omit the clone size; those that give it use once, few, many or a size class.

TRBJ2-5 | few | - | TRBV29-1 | TGCAGCGTTGAAGATGATGGGACGAGAGGGACCCAGTACTTC | CSVEDDGTRGTQYF
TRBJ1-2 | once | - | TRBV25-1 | TGTGCCAGCAGTGTGAACTATGGCTACACCTTC | CASSVNYGYTF
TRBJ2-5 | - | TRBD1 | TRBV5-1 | TGCGCCAGCAGCTGGGGACAGGCTGTTCAAGAGACCCAGTACTTC | CASSWGQAVQETQYF
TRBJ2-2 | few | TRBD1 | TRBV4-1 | TGCGCCAGCAGCGACCCTAAACAGGGGACCACCGGGGAGCTGTTTTTT | CASSDPKQGTTGELFF
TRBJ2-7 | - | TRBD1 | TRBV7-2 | TGTGCCAGTTCCCCGGGACAGGGGTTCGAGCAGTACTTC | CASSPGQGFEQYF
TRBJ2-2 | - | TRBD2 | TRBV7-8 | TGTGCCAGCAGCTTAGGCAGCGGGGACACCGGGGAGCTGTTTTTT | CASSLGSGDTGELFF
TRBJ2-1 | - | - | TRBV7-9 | TGTGCCAGCAGGAACAATGAGCAGTTCTTC | CASRNNEQFF
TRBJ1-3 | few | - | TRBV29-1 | TGCAGCGTTGGGACGAACTCTGGAAACACCATATATTTT | CSVGTNSGNTIYF
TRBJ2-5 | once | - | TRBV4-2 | TGTGCCAGCAGCCAAAGGGGACATACCCAGGGGGAGACCCAGTACTTC | CASSQRGHTQGETQYF
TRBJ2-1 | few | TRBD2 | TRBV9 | TGTGCCAGCAGCGTAGTGGGACTAGCGGGAGGAAACTCCTACAATGAGCAGTTCTTC | CASSVVGLAGGNSYNEQFF
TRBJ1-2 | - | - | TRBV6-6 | TGTGCCAGCTGGAACTTCCAGGGAGGTTATGGCTACACCTTC | CASWNFQGGYGYTF
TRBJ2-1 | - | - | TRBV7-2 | TGTGCCAGCAGCTTAGCTACCTACAATGAGCAGTTCTTC | CASSLATYNEQFF
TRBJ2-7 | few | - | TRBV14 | TGTGCCAGCAGCCAAAACTCCCTCCAGCAGTACTTC | CASSQNSLQQYF
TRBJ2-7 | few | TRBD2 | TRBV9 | TGTGCCAGCAGCGTAGAAGCGGGGCCTACCTACGAGCAGTACTTC | CASSVEAGPTYEQYF
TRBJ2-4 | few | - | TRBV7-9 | TGTGCCAGCAGCCCTGGGGCAGGGACCATTCAGTACTTC | CASSPGAGTIQYF
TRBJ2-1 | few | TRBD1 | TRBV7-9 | TGTGCCAGCAGCTTAGGACAGGGGGCTGGCAATGAGCAGTTCTTC | CASSLGQGAGNEQFF
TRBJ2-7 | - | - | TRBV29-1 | TGCAGCGCCGGGGGACTCCGCGCTGGAGGGGAGCAGTACTTC | CSAGGLRAGGEQYF